This T cell receptor (beta chain) was obtained from a study of cytomegalovirus exposure and HLA in healthy donors. Study overall: Among about 190 million T cells, an earlier analysis found 117 million unique TCR beta sequences.

Worth noting for this clone: Its target is not known.

These donors, healthy bone marrow donors, were studied. Study results and caveats: 87-base-pair reads could not separate some V segments, including TRBV6-2 and TRBV6-3.

V shed 5 bases and J shed 0 bases, with 9 bases lying between them. The CDR3 length is 14 residues. CDR1 is PRHDT and CDR2 is FYEKMQ in the germline V gene (reference sequence). The PCR contained 60 Vbeta and 13 Jbeta primers. Original methodology: Later work found approximately 80 million unique TCR beta chains, with some 11 million shared. Profiling relied on immunoSEQ multiplex PCR, and the TCRdb table lists in-frame clones only, not all of them. D and trimming come from the DNA, and the V and J calls and clone size come from that table. Here the sample spans 150,000 to 200,000 clones, 70% to 80% being singletons.

Sample: PBMCs. The chain links TRBV13 to TRBJ2-3; D possibly corresponds to TRBD2 (6 bases). This TCR was recovered from a woman in her thirties or forties in good health and CMV-seronegative. CDR3 loop: CASSRTTSTDTQYF. The DNA of the CDR3 is TGTGCCAGCAGCCGGACTACTAGCACAGATACGCAGTATTTT. Variable domain in full (rest from reference TRBV13 and TRBJ2-3): AAGVIQSPRHLIKEKRETATLKCYPIPRHDTVYWYQQGPGQDPQFLISFYEKMQSDKGSIPDRFSAQQFSDYHSELNMSSLELGDSALYFCASSRTTSTDTQYFGPGTRLTVL.